Shown below are 4 T cell receptor beta chains from a single sample sequenced in a study of blood T cell repertoires in COVID-19. The assay was immunoSEQ multiplex PCR, and TCRdb's table has in-frame clones only and misses some. The repertoire consists of about 150,000 clones, with roughly nine tenths occurring once and the leading ten covering approximately 4.3%. Specimen: PBMCs or T cells enriched from blood (not recorded which). These receptors came from a woman aged 40 to 50 who had been exposed to COVID-19.

The rearrangement links TRBV19 to TRBJ2-7, with 11 bases that match TRBD1. CDR3 size: 13 residues. V shed 8 bases, J shed 6 bases, and the junction held 6 bases outside the gene matches. Germline V gives CDR1 LNHDA, CDR2 SQIVND (reference sequence). The CDR3 nucleotides read TGTGCCAGTTGCGGACAGGGGGCGACCGAGCAGTACTTC. Its translation is CASCGQGATEQYF.

Of note for this clone: Other DNA sequences from this sample encode an identical CDR3 as well. V usage is TRBV29-1 and J usage is TRBJ1-2; D is perhaps TRBD1 (6 bases). The germline V and J ends were trimmed by 4 bases and 8 bases, with 11 bases remaining between them. Germline assignment: CDR1 SQVTM and CDR2 ANQGSEA. CDR3 length: 11 residues. The CDR3 is CSVASGGGYTF. As DNA, the CDR3 is TGCAGCGTTGCATCGGGGGGCGGCTACACCTTC.

The chain has TRBV10-3 and TRBJ1-1, with D perhaps matching TRBD1 (6 bases). The CDR3 sequence is 13 residues long. Looked up from germline, CDR1 is ENHRY and CDR2 is SYGVKD. The germline V and J ends were trimmed by 11 bases and 0 bases, with 13 bases remaining between them. CDR3: CAQRGGLNTEAFF. In DNA, the CDR3 is TGTGCCCAAAGGGGGGGGTTGAACACTGAAGCTTTCTTT.

This chain uses TRBV6-5 with TRBJ1-2; 8 bases are shared with TRBD1. CDR1 is MNHEY and CDR2 is SVGAGI in the germline V gene. J lost 5 bases, V lost 7 bases, and 6 bases had no gene match. The CDR3 contains 13 residues. CDR3 DNA sequence: TGTGCCAGCAAACAGGGGGAGGGATATGGCTACACCTTC. Encoded protein: CASKQGEGYGYTF.